Below, 25 T cell receptor beta chains from the same sample are listed, as sequenced in a study of blood T cell repertoires in COVID-19. Generated by immunoSEQ multiplex PCR, the TCRdb table keeps only in-frame clones and is missing some. Of roughly 300,000 clones listed, less than 90% are singletons. Sample: PBMCs or T cells enriched from blood (not recorded which). The receptors were sampled from a woman between 25 and 40 years old who had recovered from COVID-19.

The chain has TRBV30 and TRBJ1-6, with TRBD1 matching 9 bases. V lost 1 base and J lost 9; bases outside the gene matches: 10. The CDR3 extends over 16 amino acids. Germline CDR1 and CDR2: GTSNPN and SVGIG (reference sequence). The CDR3 reads CAWSAKDGQGSSPLHF. In nucleotides, the CDR3 is TGTGCCTGGAGTGCAAAAGACGGACAGGGGAGTTCACCCCTCCACTTT.

The chain is built from TRBV28 and TRBJ1-6, with 12 bases that match TRBD1. Germline trimming cut 5 bases from V and 7 bases from J; bases unmatched to any gene: 3. Per germline, CDR1 MDHEN and CDR2 SYDVKM. The CDR3 loop spans 15 amino acids. The DNA for the CDR3 is TGTGCCAGCAGTCGGGACAGGGGGCAAAATTCACCCCTCCACTTT. Protein product: CASSRDRGQNSPLHF. The whole variable domain, remainder taken from reference TRBV28 and TRBJ1-6, is DVKVTQSSRYLVKRTGEKVFLECVQDMDHENMFWYRQDPGLGLRLIYFSYDVKMKEKGDIPEGYSVSREKKERFSLILESASTNQTSMYLCASSRDRGQNSPLHFGNGTRLTVT.

The chain joins TRBV29-1 to TRBJ2-1; 7 nucleotides line up with TRBD2. The CDR3 runs to 11 residues. The germline gives CDR1 SQVTM, CDR2 ANQGSEA. CDR3 amino acids: CTAAGYNEQFF. CDR3 coding DNA: TGCACCGCAGCGGGATACAATGAGCAGTTCTTC.

CDR3 bases: TGTGCCACCAGTGACCCCCAATCTAACTATGGCTACACCTTC. It specifies CATSDPQSNYGYTF. The chain has TRBV24-1 and TRBJ1-2; no definite D call. In germline, CDR1 is KGHDR, CDR2 SFDVKD. The CDR3 extends over 14 amino acids. Trimming removed 4 bases at V and 0 bases at J, with 8 bases between.

CDR3 loop: CASGSSGGAYNEQFF. In nucleotides, the CDR3 is TGTGCCAGCGGGTCTAGCGGGGGGGCTTACAATGAGCAGTTCTTC. This sequence joins TRBV2 and TRBJ2-1; 12 bases line up with TRBD2. This CDR3 has 15 amino acids. J was trimmed by 4 bases and V by 8 bases; bases with no gene match: 6. Germline CDR1 is SNHLY and CDR2 is FYNNEI.

V gene TRBV4-3 combines with J gene TRBJ2-3; no clear D gene. V gave up 3 bases and J gave up 0 bases, with 10 bases separating them. Looked up from germline, CDR1 is LGHNA and CDR2 is YSLEER. There are 15 residues in the CDR3. In DNA form, the CDR3 reads TGCGCCAGCAGCCAGCTCACTACCAGCACAGATACGCAGTATTTT. It yields the protein CASSQLTTSTDTQYF.

The chain is built from TRBV7-2 and TRBJ2-3; 9 bases are a match to TRBD2. Trimming took 3 bases from V and 1 from J; bases not matched to a gene: 8. CDR1 and CDR2 (germline): SGHTA, FQGNSA. This CDR3 has 17 residues. The CDR3 region has the DNA TGTGCCAGCAGCTTTAGCGGGAGATTCCGGGGCACAGATACGCAGTATTTT. It translates to CASSFSGRFRGTDTQYF.

This chain connects TRBV28 to TRBJ1-4, with D tentatively TRBD1 (6 bases). Germline V gene data show CDR1 as MDHEN and CDR2 as SYDVKM. This CDR3 is built from 13 residues. V dropped 6 bases and J dropped 8 bases, with 13 bases sitting between them. The CDR3 loop is CASSGTPQEKLFF. The CDR3 coding sequence is TGTGCCAGCAGCGGGACACCCCAGGAAAAACTGTTTTTT.

V usage is TRBV28 and J usage is TRBJ1-1; tentatively, D is TRBD1 (6 bases). The germline V and J ends were trimmed by 5 bases and 4 bases, with 11 bases remaining between them. The germline gives CDR1 MDHEN, CDR2 SYDVKM. This CDR3 has 13 residues. This CDR3 reads CASSSIGGTEAFF. DNA of the CDR3: TGTGCCAGCAGTAGCATAGGGGGCACTGAAGCTTTCTTT.

The rearrangement joins TRBV3-1 (or the pseudogene TRBV3-2) to TRBJ2-5, with 8 bases fitting TRBD2. Germline V gene sequence: CDR1 LGHDT, CDR2 YNNKEL (reference sequence). This CDR3 is built from 17 residues. J lost 7 bases, V lost 0 bases, and 13 bases had no gene match. CDR3 sequence: CASSQEFRGGPAGTQYF. In DNA form, the CDR3 reads TGTGCCAGCAGCCAAGAATTTCGCGGGGGGCCCGCCGGGACCCAGTACTTC.

The chain couples TRBV30 to TRBJ1-1, with D maybe TRBD1 (5 bases). The CDR3 contains 12 residues. V lost 3 bases and J lost 4, with 9 bases in between. Germline-derived CDR1 and CDR2 are GTSNPN and SVGIG (reference sequence). For the CDR3, the DNA is TGTGCCTGGAGAGGGGCCGGCACTGAAGCTTTCTTT. Encoded protein: CAWRGAGTEAFF.

The chain has TRBV4-3 and TRBJ1-1; D not resolved. The V end was cut by 7 bases, the J end by 11 bases, with 8 bases between. Germline V gene sequence: CDR1 LGHNA, CDR2 YSLEER. The CDR3 has 9 amino acids. This CDR3 is CASNPGAFF. CDR3 DNA sequence: TGCGCCAGCAACCCGGGGGCTTTCTTT.

This chain links TRBV5-8 with TRBJ1-1; 7 bases match TRBD1. CDR3 length: 15 amino acids. The germline CDR1 and CDR2 sequences are SGHTS and YDEGEE. The junction had 11 bases not matched to a gene; V was cut back by 4 bases and J by 5 bases. Here the CDR3 DNA reads TGTGCCAGCAGCCCGAGGACAGGATCGAGGACTGAAGCTTTCTTT. Its translation: CASSPRTGSRTEAFF.

This clone appeared a few times. V usage is TRBV5-4 and J usage is TRBJ1-1, with 7 bases matching TRBD1. Germline V gene lookup returns CDR1 SGHNT and CDR2 YYREEE (reference sequence). V trimming: 6 bases; J trimming: 4 bases; junction bases outside the gene matches: 6. The CDR3 runs 13 residues. This CDR3 reads CASTKGGGTEAFF. CDR3 bases: TGTGCCAGCACCAAAGGGGGCGGCACTGAAGCTTTCTTT.

With respect to this clone: The same CDR3 is also encoded by other DNA sequences in this sample. The gene calls are TRBV19 and TRBJ1-1, with D unresolved. The length of the CDR3 is 13 residues. The V end was cut by 3 bases, the J end by 0 bases, with 5 bases between. CDR1 is LNHDA, CDR2 SQIVND, per germline (reference sequence). The CDR3 DNA follows: TGTGCCAGTAGTATCGGGATGAACACTGAAGCTTTCTTT. It specifies CASSIGMNTEAFF. The full variable domain, rest sourced from reference TRBV19 and TRBJ1-1, is DGGITQSPKYLFRKEGQNVTLSCEQNLNHDAMYWYRQDPGQGLRLIYYSQIVNDFQKGDIAEGYSVSREKKESFPLTVTSAQKNPTAFYLCASSIGMNTEAFFGQGTRLTVV.

V gene TRBV6-2 or TRBV6-3 combines with J gene TRBJ1-4; TRBD1 matches at 9 bases. This CDR3 contains 15 residues. The V and J ends lost 6 bases and 4 bases, in that order; junction bases with no gene match: 6. Germline CDR1 and CDR2: MNHEY and SVGEGT. The CDR3 coding sequence is TGTGCCAGCAGCCCCCCGACAGGGGGTAATGAAAAACTGTTTTTT. This gives the protein CASSPPTGGNEKLFF.

This rearrangement joins TRBV6-5 to TRBJ2-3; possible D gene TRBD2, 5 bases. Germline CDR1 reads MNHEY; CDR2 reads SVGAGI. Trimming cost V 5 bases and J 2 bases, with 14 bases left between them. The CDR3 contains 15 residues. CDR3 sequence reads: CASSLSGNPTDTQYF. DNA of the CDR3: TGTGCCAGCAGTCTGAGCGGAAACCCCACAGATACGCAGTATTTT.

The chain has TRBV6-1 and TRBJ2-5; D is uncertain. CDR1 is MNHNS and CDR2 is SASEGT in the germline V gene. Trimming pared 0 bases from V and 3 bases from J, leaving 11 bases between. This CDR3 is built from 15 residues. The CDR3 loop reads CASSEAGQRKETQYF. The CDR3, as DNA: TGTGCCAGCAGTGAAGCTGGGCAGAGAAAAGAGACCCAGTACTTC.

V gene TRBV24-1 combines with J gene TRBJ1-5; 11 bases align to TRBD1. Germline V CDR1 and CDR2: KGHDR, SFDVKD. The CDR3 is 13 amino acids. The J segment lost 6 bases and the V segment lost 9 bases, leaving 3 bases of the junction unmatched. CDR3 residues: CATGQGAGQPQHF. CDR3 nucleotides: TGTGCCACCGGACAGGGGGCCGGTCAGCCCCAGCATTTT.

For the CDR3, the DNA is TGTGCCAGCAGCCACAGGGAGGAAGCTTTCTTT. Amino acid sequence: CASSHREEAFF. The genes are TRBV12-3 or TRBV12-4 and TRBJ1-1, with TRBD1 as a possible D gene (6 bases). The CDR3 totals 11 residues. V was cut by 6 bases and J by 8 bases, with 10 bases left in between.

The chain combines TRBV4-1 with TRBJ1-2; D ambiguous. CDR1 is MGHRA, CDR2 YSYEKL, per germline. V dropped 0 bases and J dropped 6 bases, with 14 bases sitting between them. There are 15 residues in the CDR3. DNA of the CDR3: TGCGCCAGCAGCCAAGAGAGCAGCAGAGGGCATGGCTACACCTTC. Translation: CASSQESSRGHGYTF.

The chain links TRBV4-3 to TRBJ2-2; 8 bases are a match to TRBD1. Germline-derived CDR1 and CDR2 are LGHNA and YSLEER. V lost 5 bases to trimming and J lost 7 bases; unmatched junction nucleotides: 9. This CDR3 is 15 amino acids long. For the CDR3, the DNA is TGCGCCAGCAGCTCAGGACAGGGCATTGGCGGGGAGCTGTTTTTT. Amino acids: CASSSGQGIGGELFF.

The chain joins TRBV19 to TRBJ1-3, with D possibly matching TRBD1 (6 bases). V dropped 6 bases and J dropped 7 bases, with 7 bases sitting between them. Germline V lookup: CDR1 LNHDA, CDR2 SQIVND (reference sequence). The CDR3 runs to 11 residues. CDR3 coding DNA: TGTGCCAGTAGGAGGGGGAACACCATATATTTT. Translation gives CASRRGNTIYF.

The chain has TRBV4-1 and TRBJ1-4; D is uncertain. Germline V gives CDR1 MGHRA, CDR2 YSYEKL. The ends were cut back, 0 bases at V and 0 bases at J, with 11 bases in the middle. The CDR3 runs to 17 residues. The CDR3 sequence is CASSQDSPQTTNEKLFF. CDR3 in DNA: TGCGCCAGCAGCCAAGATTCCCCCCAAACAACTAATGAAAAACTGTTTTTT.

The gene calls are TRBV5-1 and TRBJ2-3, with 7 positions matching TRBD1. The length of the CDR3 is 15 residues. The germline CDR1 and CDR2 sequences are SGHRS and YFSETQ. After removal of 4 bases from V and 2 bases from J, the junction contained 7 bases not matched to a gene. CDR3: CASSGSGTDTDTQYF. DNA of the CDR3: TGCGCCAGCAGCGGGTCCGGGACAGACACAGATACGCAGTATTTT.